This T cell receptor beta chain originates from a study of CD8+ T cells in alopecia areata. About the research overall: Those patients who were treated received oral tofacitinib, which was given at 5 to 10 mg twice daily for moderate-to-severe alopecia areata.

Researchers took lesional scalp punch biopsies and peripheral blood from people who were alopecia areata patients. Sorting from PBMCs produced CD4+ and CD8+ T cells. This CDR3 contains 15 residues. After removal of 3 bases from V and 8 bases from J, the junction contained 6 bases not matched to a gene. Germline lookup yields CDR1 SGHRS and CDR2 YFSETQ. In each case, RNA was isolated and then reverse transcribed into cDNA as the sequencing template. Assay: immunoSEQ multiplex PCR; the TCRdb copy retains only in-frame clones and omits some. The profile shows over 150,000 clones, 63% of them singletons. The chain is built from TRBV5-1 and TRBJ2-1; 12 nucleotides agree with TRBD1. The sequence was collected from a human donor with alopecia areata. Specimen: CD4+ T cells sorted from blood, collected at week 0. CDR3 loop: CASSSGTGGLDEQFF. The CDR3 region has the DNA TGCGCCAGCAGCTCCGGGACAGGGGGCCTCGATGAGCAGTTCTTC. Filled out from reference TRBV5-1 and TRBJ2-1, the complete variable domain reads KAGVTQTPRYLIKTRGQQVTLSCSPISGHRSVSWYQQTPGQGLQFLFEYFSETQRNKGNFPGRFSGRQFSNSRSEMNVSTLELGDSALYLCASSSGTGGLDEQFFGPGTRLTVL.